These T cell receptor beta chains were read from a single sample in a study of blood T cell repertoires in COVID-19. The assay was immunoSEQ multiplex PCR, and TCRdb's table has in-frame clones only and misses some. Of 120,000 to 150,000 clones in the sample, approximately 90% were seen once. Sequenced sample: PBMCs or T cells enriched from blood (not recorded which). The receptors derive from a young woman with acute COVID-19. The CDR3 runs from the conserved cysteine through the conserved F or W. A D gene is named only where the DNA matches it firmly. The size entry is marked missing in some rows and otherwise reads once, few, many or a size class.

j_call,v_call,d_call,clone_size,cdr3_nt,cdr3_aa
TRBJ1-2,TRBV7-2,TRBD1,few,TGTGCCAGCAGCCGCCCGACAGGGCCCGAAGGAGGCTACACCTTC,CASSRPTGPEGGYTF
TRBJ1-1,TRBV6-5,NA,NA,TGTGCCAGCAGTCTATTCAGGGAAGGGACTGAAGCTTTCTTT,CASSLFREGTEAFF
TRBJ1-5,TRBV7-2,NA,NA,TGTGCCAGCAGCTACAGGATTAATCAGCCCCAGCATTTT,CASSYRINQPQHF
TRBJ2-2,TRBV2,TRBD2,NA,TGTGCCAGCATAGGGCGGGAGGGGACCGGGGAGCTGTTTTTT,CASIGREGTGELFF
TRBJ1-5,TRBV6-2/TRBV6-3,TRBD1,NA,TGTGCCAGCAGTTTCGGGACAGGGGGCGACCGCCTTTATAGCAATCAGCCCCAGCATTTT,CASSFGTGGDRLYSNQPQHF
TRBJ2-7,TRBV29-1,NA,NA,TGCAGCGTTGAAGACGAGGGCATACAGAACCCCTACGAGCAGTACTTC,CSVEDEGIQNPYEQYF
TRBJ1-4,TRBV10-3,TRBD1,few,TGTGCCATCAGTGAGCGGACAGGGCTTAATGAAAAACTGTTTTTT,CAISERTGLNEKLFF
TRBJ2-1,TRBV18,NA,NA,TGTGCCAGCTCACCAGGACTATCGGGGTTCGATGAGCAGTTCTTC,CASSPGLSGFDEQFF
TRBJ1-2,TRBV27,TRBD1,NA,TGTGCCAGCAGTTTATCGCCCGGGACAGGGTTGGTAGGCTACACCTTC,CASSLSPGTGLVGYTF
TRBJ1-1,TRBV11-2,TRBD1,NA,TGTGCCAGCAGCGGTGCGACAGGGATGAACACTGAAGCTTTCTTT,CASSGATGMNTEAFF
TRBJ2-7,TRBV6-5,NA,many,TGTGCCAGCAGTTACTCGATTCGGGGCTCCTACGAGCAGTACTTC,CASSYSIRGSYEQYF
TRBJ1-5,TRBV7-9,TRBD1,NA,TGTGCCAGCAGCTCCGGACAGGGGGATCAGCCCCAGCATTTT,CASSSGQGDQPQHF
TRBJ2-3,TRBV5-1,TRBD1,NA,TGCGCCAGCAGCTTGGGACAGGGGGCGAATTTCAGGGGCCCAGATACGCAGTATTTT,CASSLGQGANFRGPDTQYF
TRBJ2-5,TRBV28,NA,NA,TGTGCCAGCAGTTTTTTAATGGGACTTCCCCAAGAGACCCAGTACTTC,CASSFLMGLPQETQYF
TRBJ1-3,TRBV7-2,TRBD1,few,TGTGCCAGCAGCTCCAGACAGGGGATCTCTGGAAACACCATATATTTT,CASSSRQGISGNTIYF
TRBJ2-1,TRBV2,TRBD2,NA,TGTGCCAGCAGTGAAAGGACTAGCGGGAATGAGCAGTTCTTC,CASSERTSGNEQFF
TRBJ1-2,TRBV12-3/TRBV12-4,NA,NA,TGTGCCAGCAGTTTAAAGGGGTATGGCTACACCTTC,CASSLKGYGYTF
TRBJ2-3,TRBV28,TRBD1,NA,TGTGCCGGACAGGGCACAGATACGCAGTATTTT,CAGQGTDTQYF
TRBJ1-4,TRBV6-2/TRBV6-3,TRBD1,NA,TGTGCCAGCAGTGGAGGGACAGGTGTCGAAAAACTGTTTTTT,CASSGGTGVEKLFF
TRBJ2-1,TRBV11-2,TRBD2,NA,TGTGCCAGCAGCTTAGACATTAGCGGGGAGGGTTGGCATGAGCAGTTCTTC,CASSLDISGEGWHEQFF
TRBJ2-5,TRBV7-2,NA,NA,TGTGCCAGCAGCTTAGCGCGGGAGACCCAGTACTTC,CASSLARETQYF
TRBJ2-7,TRBV6-2/TRBV6-3,NA,NA,TGTGCCAGCAGTTTAAACGGTCTCTCCTACGAGCAGTACTTC,CASSLNGLSYEQYF
TRBJ2-7,TRBV11-1,TRBD2,NA,TGTGCCAGCACACTATCGGGACTAGACTACGAGCAGTACTTC,CASTLSGLDYEQYF
TRBJ2-3,TRBV19,NA,NA,TGTGCCAGTAGGGACTCCCACACAGATACGCAGTATTTT,CASRDSHTDTQYF
TRBJ1-2,TRBV28,NA,NA,TGTGCCAGCAGTTTATGGTACCTTTCCGGAGAGAACTCTAACTATGGCTACACCTTC,CASSLWYLSGENSNYGYTF
TRBJ2-7,TRBV5-1,TRBD1,NA,TGCGCCAGCAGCCCTGACGGGACAGCGGCATCCTACGAGCAGTACTTC,CASSPDGTAASYEQYF
TRBJ2-7,TRBV7-2,NA,NA,TGTGCCAGCAGCTTAGAACCCTTCGGAGAGGGATCCTACGAGCAGTACTTC,CASSLEPFGEGSYEQYF
TRBJ2-7,TRBV27,TRBD2,NA,TGTGCCAGCAGTCTAGATATAGGACTAGGGTACGAGCAGTACTTC,CASSLDIGLGYEQYF
TRBJ2-2,TRBV11-2,NA,NA,TGTGCCAGCAGCTTAGGGGGAGTACCCGGGGAGCTGTTTTTT,CASSLGGVPGELFF
TRBJ2-7,TRBV28,TRBD2,NA,TGTGCCAGCAGTCGGGGGACTAGCGGGTCCTACGAGCAGTACTTC,CASSRGTSGSYEQYF
TRBJ2-7,TRBV28,NA,NA,TGTGCCAGCAGTTTAGCCTGGGGTGGGAGCTCCTACGAGCAGTACTTC,CASSLAWGGSSYEQYF
TRBJ1-2,TRBV11-2,NA,NA,TGTGCCAGCAGCTTCGCAGGGGAGGGCTACACCTTC,CASSFAGEGYTF
TRBJ1-2,TRBV28,NA,NA,TGTGCCAGCACACCCTATCTCCACAACTATGGCTACACCTTC,CASTPYLHNYGYTF
TRBJ1-5,TRBV28,NA,NA,TGTGCCAGCAGGTCCCAGGGAGGAAACAATCAGCCCCAGCATTTT,CASRSQGGNNQPQHF
TRBJ2-7,TRBV7-2,TRBD2,NA,TGTGCCAGCAGCACCGACCCCTGGAGACGGGGGGGGATAGACGAGCAGTACTTC,CASSTDPWRRGGIDEQYF
TRBJ1-1,TRBV9,TRBD1,NA,TGTGCCAGCAGCGTACCCACCGGGACAGGCTCTGTCAACACTGAAGCTTTCTTT,CASSVPTGTGSVNTEAFF
TRBJ2-5,TRBV4-3,TRBD2,NA,TGCGCCAGCAGCCAAGAGAGCGGGAGCGTATCGGTCCAGTACTTC,CASSQESGSVSVQYF
TRBJ1-6,TRBV25-1,TRBD1,NA,TGTGCCAGCAGCGAGGAGGGACAGGGCCATTCACCCCTCCACTTT,CASSEEGQGHSPLHF
TRBJ1-2,TRBV10-3,NA,NA,TGTGCCATCACAGCGCAGCTAGACTATGGCTACACCTTC,CAITAQLDYGYTF
TRBJ1-6,TRBV28,NA,NA,TGTGCCAGCAAGGACAGTATTAATTCACCCCTCCACTTT,CASKDSINSPLHF
TRBJ2-2,TRBV19,TRBD2,NA,TGTGCAGTCGGGACTAGCGGGAACACCGGGGAGCTGTTTTTT,CAVGTSGNTGELFF
TRBJ1-5,TRBV15,TRBD1,NA,TGTGCCACCAGCAGAGATCGTGGACAGGGGATCCAGCCCCAGCATTTT,CATSRDRGQGIQPQHF
TRBJ1-3,TRBV28,NA,once,TGTGCCACCACGCGTCCTGTCGGAAACACCATATATTTT,CATTRPVGNTIYF
TRBJ1-5,TRBV5-1,NA,NA,TGCGCCAGCAGCTTATCCGGGTTTAGCAATCAGCCCCAGCATTTT,CASSLSGFSNQPQHF
TRBJ1-2,TRBV7-2,NA,NA,TGTGCCAGCAGGCGGGGGGGCGGCTACTATGGCTACACCTTC,CASRRGGGYYGYTF
TRBJ1-4,TRBV30,TRBD1,NA,TGTGCCTGCATGGGACAGCCTAATGAAAAACTGTTTTTT,CACMGQPNEKLFF
TRBJ1-3,TRBV4-3,NA,NA,TGCGCCAGCAGCCAAGAATTGATCCAGGGCTCTGGAAACACCATATATTTT,CASSQELIQGSGNTIYF
TRBJ2-3,TRBV4-3,TRBD1,once,TGCGCCAGCAGCCCAGAGTGGGGACAGGGGGCGACAGATACGCAGTATTTT,CASSPEWGQGATDTQYF
TRBJ1-1,TRBV11-2,NA,NA,TGTGCCAGCAGCGCAGGGATTGAAGCTTTCTTT,CASSAGIEAFF
TRBJ2-1,TRBV24-1,TRBD2,NA,TGTGCCACCAGTGACTTAGCGGGAGGGCCCCACGACAATGAGCAGTTCTTC,CATSDLAGGPHDNEQFF
TRBJ2-1,TRBV11-2,TRBD2,NA,TGTGCCAGCAGCTTAGGTCGACTAGCGGGGTCTTACAATGAGCAGTTCTTC,CASSLGRLAGSYNEQFF
TRBJ1-5,TRBV4-1,NA,NA,TGCGCCAGCAGCCCCCACGGCAGGGTAAAGCCTCAGCCCCAGCATTTT,CASSPHGRVKPQPQHF
TRBJ1-4,TRBV2,TRBD1,NA,TGTGCCAGCAGTCGGGACAGGGTAGCTAATGAAAAACTGTTTTTT,CASSRDRVANEKLFF
TRBJ2-7,TRBV5-5,TRBD1,NA,TGTGCCAGCAGCTTGGCGTTGGGACAGGGATCCTACGAGCAGTACTTC,CASSLALGQGSYEQYF
TRBJ1-5,TRBV27,TRBD1,NA,TGTGCCAGCAGGGAAAGACAGGGACAGGGCAATCAGCCCCAGCATTTT,CASRERQGQGNQPQHF